A single sample is the source of the 20 T cell receptor beta chains below, sequenced in a study of blood T cells in healthy people across ages. A second PCR of roughly 7 to 11 cycles used a sample-barcoded 5' primer and a J-beta primer mix. Using its own MiXCR run on the 5' RACE reads, TCRdb lists one record per CDR3 protein. Here the sample spans 550,000 to 750,000 distinct CDR3 sequences, about 21% being singletons. The sequencing sample was made of blood. The receptors originated from a man between 65 and 85 years old in good health.

This clonotype was detected ten times or more. This chain links TRBV6-5 with TRBJ2-5; tentatively, D is TRBD1 (6 bases). V lost 8 bases and J 5 bases, leaving 12 bases between the germline ends. Germline V CDR1 and CDR2: MNHEY, SVGAGI. The CDR3 is made up of 12 amino acids. In nucleotides, the CDR3 is TGTGCCAGCCGTCAGGGGAGTGAGACCCAGTACTTC. This translates into CASRQGSETQYF.

The table lists this clonotype with a few counts. The rearrangement uses TRBV29-1 and TRBJ2-5; the match to TRBD1 covers 7 bases. The CDR3 is 15 residues long. The germline CDR1 and CDR2 sequences are SQVTM and ANQGSEA. V trimming: 6 bases; J trimming: 5 bases; junction bases outside the gene matches: 15. Here the CDR3 DNA reads TGCAGCGTCTGGAACGTGGGACAGCCGTCCGAGACCCAGTACTTC. Translated, it gives CSVWNVGQPSETQYF.

The chain combines TRBV4-3 with TRBJ2-7; D tentatively reads TRBD1 or TRBD2 (6 bases each). The assigned J gene may be wrong: the sequence end matches TRBJ2-1 better. This CDR3 is 18 amino acids long. Germline V gene lookup returns CDR1 LGHNA and CDR2 YSLEER. CDR3 sequence: CASSQYFATGGTSYEQFF. DNA of the CDR3: TGCGCCAGCAGCCAATACTTCGCGACCGGGGGCACGAGTTATGAGCAGTTCTTC.

V and J are TRBV5-1 and TRBJ1-4; tentatively, D is TRBD1 (6 bases). V was pared by 4 bases and J by 3 bases, with 10 bases between. This CDR3 has 14 amino acids. Germline lookup yields CDR1 SGHRS and CDR2 YFSETQ. The DNA of the CDR3 is TGCGCCAGCAGCACAGGGTCCTCTAATGAAAAACTGTTTTTT. Its translation is CASSTGSSNEKLFF.

This clonotype has more than one count but fewer than ten. The chain couples TRBV11-2 to TRBJ2-1, with 10 bases matching TRBD2. The CDR3 sequence is 17 residues long. Per the germline V gene, CDR1 is SGHAT and CDR2 is FQNNGV. The trim removed 2 bases at V and 4 bases at J, leaving 8 bases unmatched. The CDR3 reads CASSLPTASGRYNEQFF. The CDR3 coding sequence is TGTGCCAGCAGCTTACCCACCGCTAGCGGGAGATACAATGAGCAGTTCTTC.

This chain links TRBV7-8 with TRBJ2-5; no firm D call. The end of the DNA is better explained by TRBJ2-7, so the J call may be wrong. The germline V gene has CDR1 SGHVS and CDR2 FQNEAQ. There are 17 residues in the CDR3. Here the CDR3 reads CASSLTSTPAVSYEQYF. In DNA, the CDR3 is TGTGCCAGCAGCTTAACTTCAACACCCGCTGTTTCCTACGAGCAGTACTTC.

About this clonotype itself: A clone one base away is much larger, so this may be a read error. The chain recombines TRBV27 with TRBJ2-1, with a tentative D call TRBD2 (5 bases). This CDR3 contains 14 residues. CDR1 is MNHEY, CDR2 SMNVEV, per germline (reference sequence). V gave up 2 bases and J gave up 10 bases, with 15 bases separating them. The DNA of the CDR3 is TGTGCCAGCAGTTTAGGAGTAGTGGGAGACGAGCAGTTCTTC. Protein product: CASSLGVVGDEQFF.

In its sample, this clonotype was seen a few times. J is TRBJ2-1 and V is TRBV6-1; D gene unclear. Gene TRBJ2-5 matches the end of the DNA better, so the J call may be wrong. Germline V gives CDR1 MNHNS, CDR2 SASEGT. This CDR3 has 15 amino acids. CDR3 nucleotides: TGTGCCAGCAGTACCCTTAGGGCGGCTCTCGAGACCCAGTACTTC. Amino acids: CASSTLRAALETQYF.

This clonotype showed up just a few times. This sequence joins TRBV2 and TRBJ2-2, with TRBD1 matching 10 bases. The CDR3 loop spans 15 amino acids. Trimming at V came to 4 bases and at J to 2 bases, leaving 1 base not matched to a gene. Germline assignment: CDR1 SNHLY and CDR2 FYNNEI. DNA of the CDR3: TGTGCCAGCAGTGGGGACAGGGGAAACACCGGGGAGCTGTTTTTT. As protein: CASSGDRGNTGELFF.

CDR3 DNA sequence: TGTGCCAGCACTGGGACCTCCTACGAGCAGTACTTC. Protein product: CASTGTSYEQYF. The rearrangement links TRBV12-3 or TRBV12-4 to TRBJ2-7; D is tentatively TRBD1 or TRBD2 (5 bases each). This CDR3 region has 12 residues. Trimming shortened V by 7 bases and J by 0 bases, and 7 bases separated the two germline ends.

The V call is TRBV9, the J call TRBJ2-1, with a weak D call TRBD2 (5 bases). The CDR3 consists of 14 residues. V was cut by 0 bases and J by 9 bases, with 13 bases left in between. In germline, CDR1 is SGDLS, CDR2 YYNGEE. The CDR3 coding sequence is TGTGCCAGCAGCGTAGCTCGCGCGGGTACTGAGCAGTTCTTC. Protein: CASSVARAGTEQFF.

This chain joins TRBV7-2 and TRBJ2-3; D possibly corresponds to TRBD2 (5 bases). With 6 bases removed from V and 4 bases from J, the gap between germline ends came to 14 bases. The CDR3 spans 14 residues. The germline CDR1 and CDR2 sequences are SGHTA and FQGNSA. For the CDR3, the DNA is TGTGCCAGCAGTCTCGGACTCCCCTCAGATACGCAGTATTTT. Protein sequence: CASSLGLPSDTQYF.

This chain connects TRBV24-1 to TRBJ1-2; 8 bases are shared with TRBD1. The V and J ends lost 3 bases and 2 bases, in that order; junction bases with no gene match: 10. This CDR3 is built from 17 residues. Germline values: CDR1 KGHDR, CDR2 SFDVKD. CDR3 sequence: CATSDPGQGGSNYGYTF. The CDR3 DNA sequence: TGTGCCACCAGTGATCCCGGACAGGGTGGAAGCAACTATGGCTACACCTTC.

This clonotype has a single count. V and J are TRBV27 and TRBJ2-6; 10 positions agree with TRBD1. Germline V CDR1 and CDR2: MNHEY, SMNVEV (reference sequence). J was trimmed by 0 bases and V by 3 bases; bases with no gene match: 11. CDR3 length equals 20 residues. The CDR3 loop is CASSFRLGTGVNSGANVLTF. The CDR3 DNA is TGTGCCAGCAGTTTCAGATTGGGGACAGGGGTTAACTCTGGGGCCAACGTCCTGACTTTC.

The V call is TRBV11-2, the J call TRBJ1-4, with TRBD1 as a possible D gene (5 bases). Germline CDR1 and CDR2: SGHAT and FQNNGV. Deletions cut 4 bases from V and 10 bases from J, with 16 bases between. This CDR3 comprises 14 residues. CDR3 sequence (DNA): TGTGCCAGCAGCTCCCGGTTGGGGGTAGGAAAACTGTTTTTT. This sequence encodes CASSSRLGVGKLFF.

This clonotype was recorded a few times. The chain employs TRBV2 and TRBJ1-4; 10 bases match TRBD1. The J segment lost 4 bases and the V segment lost 5 bases, leaving 7 bases of the junction unmatched. The CDR3 loop spans 16 amino acids. Germline CDR1 SNHLY, CDR2 FYNNEI. The CDR3 DNA sequence: TGTGCCAGCAGTAAGAGACAGGGGGCGGTTAATGAAAAACTGTTTTTT. Translated: CASSKRQGAVNEKLFF.

At least ten counts were recorded for this clonotype. This chain connects TRBV7-3 to TRBJ2-1; D is perhaps TRBD2 (7 bases). The CDR3 length is 16 residues. V dropped 0 bases and J dropped 2 bases, with 11 bases sitting between them. From germline, CDR1 is SGHTA and CDR2 FQGTGA. The chain's CDR3 is CASSLTGRDTYNEQFF. CDR3 nucleotide sequence: TGTGCCAGCAGCTTAACGGGGAGGGACACCTACAATGAGCAGTTCTTC.

This sequence joins TRBV28 and TRBJ1-4, with a weak D call TRBD1 (6 bases). Germline-derived CDR1 and CDR2 are MDHEN and SYDVKM. The ends were cut back, 11 bases at V and 10 bases at J, with 17 bases in the middle. The CDR3 totals 12 residues. The chain's CDR3 is CAGNGQPGKLFF. The CDR3, as DNA: TGTGCCGGCAATGGACAGCCCGGAAAACTGTTTTTT.

This CDR3 is CASSQGGLEEQYF. Here the CDR3 DNA reads TGTGCCAGCAGCCAGGGTGGGCTCGAGGAGCAGTACTTC. J is TRBJ2-5 and V is TRBV14, with D hard to call. The CDR3 consists of 13 residues. V was pared by 3 bases and J by 11 bases, with 16 bases between. Germline V gives CDR1 SGHDN, CDR2 FVKESK. The full variable domain, its missing parts supplied by reference TRBV14 and TRBJ2-5, is EAGVTQFPSHSVIEKGQTVTLRCDPISGHDNLYWYRRVMGKEIKFLLHFVKESKQDESGMPNNRFLAERTGGTYSTLKVQPAELEDSGVYFCASSQGGLEEQYFGPGTRLLVL.

This clonotype was counted between two and nine times. The chain recombines TRBV20-1 with TRBJ2-4, with a weak D call TRBD2 (5 bases). This CDR3 contains 14 residues. CDR1 and CDR2 from the germline V gene are DFQATT and SNEGSKA (reference sequence). With 6 bases removed from V and 1 base from J, the gap between germline ends came to 13 bases. The CDR3 DNA reads as TGCAGTGCCGACGACGGGGTCGCCAAAAACATTCAGTACTTC. It codes for CSADDGVAKNIQYF.